These T cell receptor beta chains were read from a single sample in a study of metastatic and nonmetastatic thyroid tumors. TCRdb re-called the PCR reads with MiXCR. Of 10,000 to 15,000 clones listed, 28% are singletons. Input material: tumor tissue. The source of these receptors is a female donor with papillary thyroid cancer or a benign thyroid nodule (not recorded which). Some clones in this sample may be carry-over from other donors' samples. Each CDR3 is given with its conserved first and last residue. D genes are given only for firm matches. The listing skips clone size in some rows; elsewhere it reads once, few, many or a size class.

J gene	V gene	D gene	clone size	CDR3 protein	CDR3 DNA
TRBJ2-1	TRBV5-5	TRBD2	many	CASSPGTSGNNEQFF	TGTGCCAGCAGCCCCGGGACTAGCGGGAACAATGAGCAGTTCTTC
TRBJ2-7	TRBV20-1	TRBD2	-	CSARVPRAGAYEQYF	TGCAGTGCTAGAGTACCACGAGCGGGGGCCTACGAGCAGTACTTC
TRBJ1-5	TRBV19	TRBD1	-	CASSITGGPNQPQHF	TGTGCCAGTAGTATCACAGGGGGCCCCAATCAGCCCCAGCATTTT
TRBJ2-1	TRBV25-1	TRBD2	many	CASSRPTSSGRADEQFF	TGTGCCAGCAGCCGACCCACCAGTAGCGGGAGGGCCGATGAGCAGTTCTTC
TRBJ1-2	TRBV4-1	-	medium-sized	CASSQGGNYGYTF	TGCGCCAGCAGCCAAGGGGGTAACTATGGCTACACCTTC
TRBJ2-2	TRBV20-1	TRBD1	medium-sized	CSARGTGVPGELFF	TGCAGTGCTAGAGGGACAGGGGTCCCCGGGGAGCTGTTTTTT
TRBJ1-1	TRBV25-1	-	-	CASSEGGRTEDFF	TGTGCCAGCAGTGAAGGGGGACGAACTGAAGATTTCTTT
TRBJ1-5	TRBV2	-	many	CASSVLPRQPQHF	TGTGCCAGCAGTGTACTTCCTCGGCAGCCCCAGCATTTT
TRBJ2-5	TRBV5-5	-	many	CASSRTGLEETQYF	TGTGCCAGCAGCCGAACGGGACTTGAAGAGACCCAGTACTTC
TRBJ2-7	TRBV5-1	-	-	CASSPYRTATSYEQYF	TGCGCCAGCAGCCCATACCGGACAGCAACGTCCTACGAGCAGTACTTC
TRBJ2-7	TRBV6-2/TRBV6-3	TRBD1	few	CASRLLRDSYEQYF	TGTGCCAGCAGACTACTCCGGGACAGTTACGAGCAGTACTTC
TRBJ2-3	TRBV10-1	-	many	CASSRASGPVDTQYF	TGCGCCAGCAGCCGAGCATCGGGACCGGTGGATACGCAGTATTTT
TRBJ2-1	TRBV5-1	-	-	CASSPHPGLEDNEQFF	TGCGCCAGCAGCCCCCACCCGGGTCTCGAGGACAATGAGCAGTTCTTC
TRBJ1-3	TRBV7-2	-	medium-sized	CASSLGTRNTIYF	TGTGCCAGCAGCTTAGGGACCAGAAACACCATATATTTT
TRBJ2-7	TRBV7-2	-	-	CASSLRLDNEQYF	TGTGCCAGCAGCTTAAGACTAGACAACGAGCAGTACTTC
TRBJ2-5	TRBV6-2/TRBV6-3	-	few	CASSYSRKEETQYF	TGTGCCAGCAGTTACTCGAGGAAGGAAGAGACACAGTACTTC
TRBJ2-7	TRBV6-2/TRBV6-3	-	medium-sized	CASSYSRGFYEQYF	TGTGCCAGCAGTTACTCGAGAGGGTTCTACGAGCAGTACTTC
TRBJ2-1	TRBV2	TRBD1	few	CASNPRETGWQFF	TGTGCCAGCAATCCAAGGGAGACAGGGTGGCAGTTCTTC
TRBJ1-1	TRBV5-1	-	-	CASSLSAGNTEAFF	TGCGCCAGCAGCTTATCCGCAGGAAACACTGAAGCTTTCTTT
TRBJ2-2	TRBV7-3	-	-	CASSPQVAATGELFF	TGTGCCAGCAGCCCACAGGTTGCCGCTACCGGGGAGCTGTTTTTT
TRBJ1-5	TRBV29-1	-	-	CSVVFRHCNQPQHF	TGCAGCGTTGTTTTCCGACACTGCAATCAGCCCCAGCATTTT
TRBJ2-2	TRBV15	TRBD1	-	CATSSRGPDTGEMFF	TGTGCCACCAGCAGCAGGGGGCCGGACACAGGGGAGATGTTTTTT
TRBJ1-5	TRBV11-2	-	medium-sized	CASSLGWDQPQHF	TGTGCCAGCAGCTTAGGCTGGGATCAGCCCCAGCATTTT
TRBJ1-5	TRBV28	-	medium-sized	CASSLSPFYRGNQPQHF	TGTGCCAGCAGTTTATCCCCCTTTTACAGGGGCAATCAGCCCCAGCATTTT
TRBJ2-7	TRBV9	-	many	CASSPRGARGYEQYF	TGTGCCAGCAGCCCCCGGGGAGCGCGGGGCTACGAGCAGTACTTC
TRBJ2-3	TRBV27	-	-	CASSSPSSGTDTQYF	TGTGCCAGCAGTTCCCCCTCCAGCGGAACAGATACGCAGTATTTT
TRBJ2-3	TRBV10-2	TRBD2	many	CASSERAPGLAGGDTQYF	TGCGCCAGCAGTGAGAGGGCCCCGGGACTAGCGGGAGGAGATACGCAGTATTTT
TRBJ2-1	TRBV6-1	-	few	CASRLERSSYNEQFF	TGTGCCAGCAGACTAGAGCGGAGCTCCTACAATGAGCAGTTCTTC
TRBJ1-2	TRBV20-1	-	many	CSARDPGAYGYTF	TGCAGTGCTAGGGATCCCGGAGCCTATGGCTACACCTTC
TRBJ1-2	TRBV5-1	-	medium-sized	CASSPRAHRGYTF	TGCGCCAGCAGTCCCAGGGCCCATAGGGGCTACACCTTC
TRBJ2-3	TRBV7-8	TRBD2	many	CASSLRLAGLTDTQYF	TGTGCCAGCAGCTTAAGGCTAGCGGGACTCACAGATACGCAGTATTTT
TRBJ2-5	TRBV15	TRBD1	many	CATSRGQGVETQYF	TGTGCCACCAGCAGGGGACAGGGCGTGGAGACCCAGTACTTC
TRBJ2-7	TRBV3-1	-	-	CASSHLGYEQYF	TGTGCCAGCAGCCATTTGGGGTACGAGCAGTACTTC
TRBJ1-2	TRBV2	-	medium-sized	CASSDGQADYGYTF	TGTGCCAGCAGTGATGGGCAGGCCGACTATGGCTACACCTTC
TRBJ2-2	TRBV5-1	-	medium-sized	CASSLVPGGPGELFF	TGCGCCAGCAGCTTGGTGCCGGGTGGACCCGGGGAGCTGTTTTTT
TRBJ2-5	TRBV11-2	TRBD2	many	CASSYYPGRGGETQYF	TGTGCCAGCAGCTACTATCCGGGCCGGGGGGGCGAGACCCAGTACTTC
TRBJ2-2	TRBV30	TRBD1	-	CAWRTDRGTGELFF	TGTGCCTGGAGGACGGACAGGGGCACCGGGGAGCTGTTTTTT
TRBJ1-1	TRBV5-1	TRBD1	medium-sized	CASSYRQGIIEAFF	TGCGCCAGCAGCTACCGACAGGGTATAATTGAAGCTTTCTTT
TRBJ2-2	TRBV6-1	-	few	CASTGGNTGELFF	TGTGCCAGCACCGGGGGCAACACCGGGGAGCTGTTTTTT
TRBJ1-2	TRBV7-3	-	-	CASSPGPATNYGYTF	TGTGCCAGCAGCCCCGGACCGGCTACTAACTATGGCTACACCTTC
TRBJ2-7	TRBV2	-	medium-sized	CASGKPGYEQYF	TGTGCCAGCGGCAAGCCGGGCTACGAGCAGTACTTC
TRBJ1-1	TRBV12-3/TRBV12-4	-	few	CASSFWITEAFF	TGTGCCAGCAGTTTCTGGATCACTGAAGCTTTCTTT
TRBJ2-3	TRBV6-1	-	-	CASCEGGVVTDTQYF	TGTGCCAGCTGCGAGGGGGGGGTCGTCACAGATACGCAGTATTTT